A selection of T cell receptor beta chains follows, all from one sample in a study of blood T cell repertoires in COVID-19. Assay used: immunoSEQ multiplex PCR; TCRdb lists only in-frame clones, some missing. Found here are roughly 400,000 clones, nearly 90% of them singletons; the top ten hold 1.5% to 2%. The sequenced sample consisted of PBMCs or T cells enriched from blood (not recorded which). These receptors originate from a woman aged 30 to 39 who had recovered from COVID-19. The CDR3 runs from the conserved cysteine through the conserved F or W. D genes are given only for firm matches. Clone size is shown for a subset of rows, as once, few, many or a class of expanded clone.

TRBV9	TRBJ1-2	TRBD1	.	14	CASSSGGADYGYTF	TGTGCCAGCAGCTCAGGGGGCGCGGACTATGGCTACACCTTC
TRBV5-1	TRBJ1-2	.	once	14	CASSLASPNYGYTF	TGCGCCAGCAGCTTGGCCAGTCCCAACTATGGCTACACCTTC
TRBV4-2	TRBJ2-1	TRBD2	.	16	CASSPGSLAGGNEQFF	TGTGCCAGCAGCCCCGGTTCACTAGCGGGAGGAAATGAGCAGTTCTTC
TRBV6-5	TRBJ1-5	TRBD1	.	13	CASRWTGAQPQHF	TGTGCCAGCAGGTGGACAGGGGCGCAGCCCCAGCATTTT
TRBV5-1	TRBJ2-1	TRBD2	few	17	CASSREPGLAGGVEQFF	TGCGCCAGCAGCCGGGAACCGGGACTAGCGGGAGGAGTTGAGCAGTTCTTC
TRBV6-6	TRBJ2-5	TRBD2	.	14	CASMPGGAIKTQYF	TGTGCCAGCATGCCCGGGGGGGCCATTAAGACCCAGTACTTC
TRBV6-2/TRBV6-3	TRBJ2-1	TRBD2	few	11	CASSPGGEQFF	TGTGCCAGCAGTCCGGGAGGGGAGCAGTTCTTC
TRBV19	TRBJ1-1	.	.	16	CASSMNVWTTNTEAFF	TGTGCCAGTAGTATGAATGTTTGGACAACGAACACTGAAGCTTTCTTT
TRBV29-1	TRBJ1-1	.	.	12	CSVEGEGTEAFF	TGCAGCGTTGAGGGGGAGGGCACTGAAGCTTTCTTT
TRBV4-2	TRBJ1-2	.	few	11	CASSQDRDYTF	TGTGCCAGCAGCCAAGATCGGGACTACACCTTC
TRBV19	TRBJ1-1	.	.	14	CASKERREGTEAFF	TGTGCCAGTAAGGAACGCAGGGAAGGCACTGAAGCTTTCTTT
TRBV20-1	TRBJ2-5	.	.	12	CSASPLQETQYF	TGCAGTGCTAGTCCCCTCCAAGAGACCCAGTACTTC
TRBV4-3	TRBJ2-2	.	.	15	CASSQYSPNTGELFF	TGCGCCAGCAGCCAATACAGCCCGAACACCGGGGAGCTGTTTTTT
TRBV3-1/TRBV3-2	TRBJ2-1	TRBD1	.	16	CASSHSRDRYYNEQFF	TGTGCCAGCAGCCATAGCCGGGACAGGTACTACAATGAGCAGTTCTTC
TRBV18	TRBJ1-1	.	.	12	CASSPGNTEAFF	TGTGCCAGCTCACCCGGGAACACTGAAGCTTTCTTT
TRBV19	TRBJ1-2	.	.	13	CASSYGGNYGYTF	TGTGCCAGTAGTTACGGGGGTAACTATGGCTACACCTTC
TRBV30	TRBJ2-7	.	.	14	CAWEVGTGGGEQYF	TGTGCCTGGGAAGTAGGGACGGGGGGCGGCGAGCAGTACTTC
TRBV9	TRBJ1-3	TRBD1	.	15	CASSARTGSGNTIYF	TGTGCCAGCAGCGCACGGACAGGGTCTGGAAACACCATATATTTT
TRBV27	TRBJ2-1	TRBD1	once	18	CASSSGTGVPLSYNEQFF	TGTGCCAGCAGCTCCGGGACAGGGGTCCCACTCTCCTACAATGAGCAGTTCTTC